This T cell receptor beta chain came from a study of spatial heterogeneity in lung cancer. Looking at the study overall: In raw reads, more than 9.5 appearances on average were recorded for each unique TCR and UMI combination.

TCRdb redid the calling of the 5' RACE reads with MiXCR, one entry per CDR3 protein. The table has about 41,000 distinct CDR3 sequences, 12% seen once; the top ten hold 40% to 50%. The CDR3 consists of 16 residues. V gave up 6 bases and J gave up 1 base; unmatched junction bases: 9. In germline, CDR1 is KGHDR, CDR2 SFDVKD. This clonotype was detected only a few times. The sample's time point: sample taken at primary tumor resection. The authors sequenced whole RNA from tumor, nontumor lung or frozen PBMC without sorting. The rearrangement uses TRBV24-1 and TRBJ2-3; 7 nucleotides line up with TRBD2. Sample: PBMCs, taken at surgery. This clonotype was obtained from a female donor with early-stage non-small cell lung cancer. The CDR3: CATSSGTNQGTDTQYF. CDR3 DNA sequence: TGTGCCACCAGTAGCGGGACGAACCAGGGCACAGATACGCAGTATTTT.